This passage covers 25 T cell receptor beta chains from one sample sequenced in a study of blood T cell repertoires in COVID-19. Profiling relied on immunoSEQ multiplex PCR, and the TCRdb table lists in-frame clones only, not all of them. Of around 63,000 clones in the sample, 80% to 90% were seen once. Sample: peripheral blood. Receptors originate from a woman aged 55-70 years with COVID-19, enrolled during active disease.

This clone was observed a single time. This chain joins TRBV7-2 and TRBJ1-5; TRBD1 aligns across 7 bases. The germline V gene encodes CDR1 SGHTA and CDR2 FQGNSA. V shed 7 bases, J shed 2 bases, and the junction held 5 bases outside the gene matches. CDR3 length: 14 amino acids. In DNA form, the CDR3 reads TGTGCCAGCAACCGACAGGGTGGCAATCAGCCCCAGCATTTT. This gives the protein CASNRQGGNQPQHF.

The chain is built from TRBV11-2 and TRBJ1-3; TRBD1 agrees at 7 bases. The germline CDR1 and CDR2 sequences are SGHAT and FQNNGV. The CDR3 sequence is 14 residues long. V shed 4 bases, J shed 7 bases, and the junction held 7 bases outside the gene matches. The CDR3, as DNA: TGTGCCAGCAGCTCCGACAGGGCCCGGAACACCATATATTTT. Translated: CASSSDRARNTIYF.

J is TRBJ1-5 and V is TRBV9; a possible D gene is TRBD1 (5 bases). This CDR3 is built from 15 residues. V was pared by 3 bases and J by 1 base, with 11 bases between. Germline values: CDR1 SGDLS, CDR2 YYNGEE. CDR3 nucleotides: TGTGCCAGCAGCGCGGAGGGGCTAAGCAATCAGCCCCAGCATTTT. This translates into CASSAEGLSNQPQHF.

The CDR3 loop reads CASSTTGGEQYF. Written as DNA, the CDR3 is TGTGCCAGCAGCACGACAGGTGGGGAGCAGTACTTC. J is TRBJ2-7 and V is TRBV7-3, with D maybe TRBD1 (6 bases). This CDR3 has 12 residues. CDR1 SGHTA and CDR2 FQGTGA come from the germline V gene. Between the trimmed V and J ends, which lost 5 bases and 7 bases, there was a span of 12 bases.

The chain combines TRBV10-3 with TRBJ1-4; D gene unclear. This CDR3 spans 15 amino acids. V was pared by 2 bases and J by 8 bases, with 15 bases between. Germline V gene data show CDR1 as ENHRY and CDR2 as SYGVKD. The chain's CDR3 is CAISEPEGPGEKLFF. In DNA form, the CDR3 reads TGTGCCATCAGTGAGCCAGAGGGTCCGGGCGAAAAACTGTTTTTT.

The chain links TRBV7-2 to TRBJ1-3; no clear D. The CDR3 runs 14 residues. CDR1 and CDR2 from the germline V gene are SGHTA and FQGNSA. Trimming shortened V by 1 base and J by 1 base, and 5 bases separated the two germline ends. CDR3 protein: CASSLGGSGNTIYF. DNA for the CDR3: TGTGCCAGCAGCTTAGGAGGTTCTGGAAACACCATATATTTT.

J is TRBJ1-1 and V is TRBV2, with no clear D. The CDR3 runs 14 residues. The germline gives CDR1 SNHLY, CDR2 FYNNEI. V was trimmed by 2 bases and J by 1 base, leaving 8 bases between them. CDR3 coding DNA: TGTGCCAGCAGTGAATCGATGGCGAACACTGAAGCTTTCTTT. Its protein product is CASSESMANTEAFF.

The chain is built from TRBV2 and TRBJ1-6; 7 bases match TRBD1. The CDR3 has 14 amino acids. Trimming took 4 bases from V and 8 from J; bases not matched to a gene: 5. CDR1 and CDR2 (germline): SNHLY, FYNNEI. The CDR3, as DNA: TGTGCCAGCAGTGTGGGGCAGGGGGATTCACCCCTCCACTTT. Protein sequence: CASSVGQGDSPLHF.

V is TRBV5-1 and J is TRBJ2-2, with 7 nucleotides matching TRBD1. The CDR3 has 15 residues. The junction had 3 bases not matched to a gene; V was cut back by 0 bases and J by 4 bases. CDR1 SGHRS and CDR2 YFSETQ come from the germline V gene. The CDR3 loop is CASSLAGQSTGELFF. The DNA of the CDR3 is TGCGCCAGCAGCTTGGCGGGACAGTCCACCGGGGAGCTGTTTTTT.

This clone appeared once. The J gene is TRBJ2-7, the V gene TRBV13; D unresolved. The V end was cut by 5 bases, the J end by 3 bases, with 5 bases between. CDR1 and CDR2 from the germline V gene are PRHDT and FYEKMQ (reference sequence). The CDR3 loop spans 11 amino acids. The CDR3 loop is CASSLIYEQYF. In nucleotides, the CDR3 is TGTGCCAGCAGCCTAATCTACGAGCAGTACTTC.

The chain carries TRBV5-4 and TRBJ2-7; 8 nucleotides align to TRBD1. V lost 2 bases and J lost 2; bases outside the gene matches: 0. This CDR3 region has 13 residues. Germline V gives CDR1 SGHNT, CDR2 YYREEE (reference sequence). The CDR3 spells CASSLQGAYEQYF. CDR3 in DNA: TGTGCCAGCAGCTTACAGGGGGCCTACGAGCAGTACTTC.

The chain has TRBV27 and TRBJ2-3, with TRBD2 identical over 10 bases. This CDR3 comprises 17 residues. Germline V gene data show CDR1 as MNHEY and CDR2 as SMNVEV (reference sequence). The J segment lost 0 bases and the V segment lost 5 bases, leaving 8 bases of the junction unmatched. The CDR3 bases are TGTGCCAGCAGTCCTCGATGGACTAGCGGAAGCACAGATACGCAGTATTTT. This codes for CASSPRWTSGSTDTQYF.

This clone was seen a single time. The V call is TRBV9, the J call TRBJ2-3; 7 positions match TRBD2. The CDR3 is 14 amino acids. Germline V lookup: CDR1 SGDLS, CDR2 YYNGEE. V shed 4 bases and J 0 bases; nucleotides not matched to a gene: 2. The CDR3 nucleotides are TGTGCCAGCAGCTCTAGCGGTAGCACAGATACGCAGTATTTT. Translation: CASSSSGSTDTQYF.

The chain is built from TRBV9 and TRBJ1-2, with 11 bases that match TRBD1. The CDR3 totals 14 residues. Germline V gives CDR1 SGDLS, CDR2 YYNGEE. With V trimmed by 3 bases and J by 6 bases, 4 bases remained unmatched. CDR3 nucleotide sequence: TGTGCCAGCAGCGAAAGGGGACAGGGGGATGGCTACACCTTC. Translated: CASSERGQGDGYTF.

The rearrangement links TRBV7-2 to TRBJ1-5; 7 bases fit TRBD1. V lost 4 bases to trimming and J lost 2 bases; unmatched junction nucleotides: 5. Germline values: CDR1 SGHTA, CDR2 FQGNSA. The CDR3 loop spans 15 amino acids. The CDR3 loop is CASSSSGTGNQPQHF. DNA for the CDR3: TGTGCCAGCAGCTCCTCCGGGACAGGCAATCAGCCCCAGCATTTT.

This clone was counted many times. Other DNA sequences from this sample encode an identical CDR3 as well. The V call is TRBV7-9, the J call TRBJ1-4, with D maybe TRBD1 (5 bases). This CDR3 spans 14 amino acids. V gave up 0 bases and J gave up 5 bases, with 7 bases separating them. Germline loops: CDR1 SEHNR, CDR2 FQNEAQ (reference sequence). The chain's CDR3 is CASSLAGQNEKLFF. CDR3 DNA: TGTGCCAGCAGCTTAGCGGGGCAGAATGAAAAACTGTTTTTT.

This chain uses TRBV6-5 with TRBJ1-1, with D hard to call. The germline CDR1 and CDR2 sequences are MNHEY and SVGAGI. The CDR3 covers 13 residues. With 6 bases removed from V and 0 bases from J, the gap between germline ends came to 8 bases. CDR3: CASRGEVNTEAFF. The CDR3 nucleotides are TGTGCCAGCAGGGGAGAGGTGAACACTGAAGCTTTCTTT.

V usage is TRBV10-2 and J usage is TRBJ2-1; D is possibly TRBD2 (5 bases). Trimming pared 0 bases from V and 16 bases from J, leaving 16 bases between. The germline CDR1 and CDR2 sequences are WSHSY and SAAADI. The CDR3 is made up of 13 amino acids. CDR3 in amino acids: CASSESKPPRGFF. CDR3 nucleotides: TGCGCCAGCAGTGAGTCGAAGCCCCCTCGGGGATTCTTC.

The chain links TRBV6-2 or TRBV6-3 to TRBJ1-1; TRBD1 matches 7 bases. The CDR3 covers 12 residues. CDR1 and CDR2 (germline): MNHEY, SVGEGT. V lost 6 bases to trimming and J lost 7 bases; unmatched junction nucleotides: 5. The CDR3 here is CASSQQGIEAFF. In nucleotides, the CDR3 is TGTGCCAGCAGCCAACAGGGGATTGAAGCTTTCTTT.

The chain is built from TRBV25-1 and TRBJ2-7, with D unresolved. Trimming took 4 bases from V and 3 from J, leaving 13 bases between them. Germline CDR1 and CDR2: MGHDK and SYGVNS. The CDR3 covers 14 residues. The CDR3 protein is CASSGLLDLYEQYF. As DNA, the CDR3 is TGTGCCAGCAGTGGTCTGTTAGATCTCTACGAGCAGTACTTC.

V gene TRBV11-2 combines with J gene TRBJ1-2; D unclear. Germline-derived CDR1 and CDR2 are SGHAT and FQNNGV. The CDR3 contains 16 residues. Trimming took off 1 base at V and 4 bases at J, with 16 bases between the two ends. The CDR3 spells CASSLGSRSEAYGYTF. The DNA for the CDR3 is TGTGCCAGCAGCTTAGGGAGCCGGTCCGAGGCCTATGGCTACACCTTC. The entire variable domain, with the rest obtained from reference TRBV11-2 and TRBJ1-2, is as follows: EAGVAQSPRYKIIEKRQSVAFWCNPISGHATLYWYQQILGQGPKLLIQFQNNGVVDDSQLPKDRFSAERLKGVDSTLKIQPAKLEDSAVYLCASSLGSRSEAYGYTFGSGTRLTVV.

This chain connects TRBV6-5 to TRBJ1-5; 8 bases map to TRBD1. CDR3 length: 13 residues. V lost 6 bases, J lost 9 bases, and 7 bases stayed unmatched. The germline CDR1 and CDR2 sequences are MNHEY and SVGAGI. This CDR3 is CASRRTGGGPQHF. CDR3 sequence (DNA): TGTGCCAGCAGGCGTACAGGGGGAGGGCCCCAGCATTTT.

This chain joins TRBV7-3 and TRBJ1-1; a possible D gene is TRBD1 (6 bases). The CDR3 runs 13 residues. Trimming removed 5 bases from V and 7 bases from J, with 14 bases in between. From germline, CDR1 is SGHTA and CDR2 FQGTGA. As DNA, the CDR3 is TGTGCCAGCAGCCCCATTATAGGGGGTGAAGCTTTCTTT. Protein sequence: CASSPIIGGEAFF.

The rearrangement links TRBV4-3 to TRBJ1-2; D unclear. Germline CDR1 and CDR2: LGHNA and YSLEER. This CDR3 comprises 17 residues. V was shortened by 0 bases and J by 4 bases, with 18 bases between the two germline ends. Here the CDR3 reads CASSQDLVFVDLYGYTF. CDR3 DNA: TGCGCCAGCAGCCAAGATCTTGTGTTTGTAGATCTCTATGGCTACACCTTC.

The chain recombines TRBV9 with TRBJ2-1; 7 nucleotides align to TRBD2. CDR1 and CDR2 (germline): SGDLS, YYNGEE. Unmatched junction bases numbered 4, after V lost 4 bases and J lost 9 bases. This CDR3 comprises 12 residues. In nucleotides, the CDR3 is TGTGCCAGCAGCTTTAGCGGGCGTGAGCAGTTCTTC. It encodes CASSFSGREQFF. The full variable domain, in which reference TRBV9 and TRBJ2-1 provide the parts outside the CDR3, is DSGVTQTPKHLITATGQRVTLRCSPRSGDLSVYWYQQSLDQGLQFLIQYYNGEERAKGNILERFSAQQFPDLHSELNLSSLELGDSALYFCASSFSGREQFFGPGTRLTVL.